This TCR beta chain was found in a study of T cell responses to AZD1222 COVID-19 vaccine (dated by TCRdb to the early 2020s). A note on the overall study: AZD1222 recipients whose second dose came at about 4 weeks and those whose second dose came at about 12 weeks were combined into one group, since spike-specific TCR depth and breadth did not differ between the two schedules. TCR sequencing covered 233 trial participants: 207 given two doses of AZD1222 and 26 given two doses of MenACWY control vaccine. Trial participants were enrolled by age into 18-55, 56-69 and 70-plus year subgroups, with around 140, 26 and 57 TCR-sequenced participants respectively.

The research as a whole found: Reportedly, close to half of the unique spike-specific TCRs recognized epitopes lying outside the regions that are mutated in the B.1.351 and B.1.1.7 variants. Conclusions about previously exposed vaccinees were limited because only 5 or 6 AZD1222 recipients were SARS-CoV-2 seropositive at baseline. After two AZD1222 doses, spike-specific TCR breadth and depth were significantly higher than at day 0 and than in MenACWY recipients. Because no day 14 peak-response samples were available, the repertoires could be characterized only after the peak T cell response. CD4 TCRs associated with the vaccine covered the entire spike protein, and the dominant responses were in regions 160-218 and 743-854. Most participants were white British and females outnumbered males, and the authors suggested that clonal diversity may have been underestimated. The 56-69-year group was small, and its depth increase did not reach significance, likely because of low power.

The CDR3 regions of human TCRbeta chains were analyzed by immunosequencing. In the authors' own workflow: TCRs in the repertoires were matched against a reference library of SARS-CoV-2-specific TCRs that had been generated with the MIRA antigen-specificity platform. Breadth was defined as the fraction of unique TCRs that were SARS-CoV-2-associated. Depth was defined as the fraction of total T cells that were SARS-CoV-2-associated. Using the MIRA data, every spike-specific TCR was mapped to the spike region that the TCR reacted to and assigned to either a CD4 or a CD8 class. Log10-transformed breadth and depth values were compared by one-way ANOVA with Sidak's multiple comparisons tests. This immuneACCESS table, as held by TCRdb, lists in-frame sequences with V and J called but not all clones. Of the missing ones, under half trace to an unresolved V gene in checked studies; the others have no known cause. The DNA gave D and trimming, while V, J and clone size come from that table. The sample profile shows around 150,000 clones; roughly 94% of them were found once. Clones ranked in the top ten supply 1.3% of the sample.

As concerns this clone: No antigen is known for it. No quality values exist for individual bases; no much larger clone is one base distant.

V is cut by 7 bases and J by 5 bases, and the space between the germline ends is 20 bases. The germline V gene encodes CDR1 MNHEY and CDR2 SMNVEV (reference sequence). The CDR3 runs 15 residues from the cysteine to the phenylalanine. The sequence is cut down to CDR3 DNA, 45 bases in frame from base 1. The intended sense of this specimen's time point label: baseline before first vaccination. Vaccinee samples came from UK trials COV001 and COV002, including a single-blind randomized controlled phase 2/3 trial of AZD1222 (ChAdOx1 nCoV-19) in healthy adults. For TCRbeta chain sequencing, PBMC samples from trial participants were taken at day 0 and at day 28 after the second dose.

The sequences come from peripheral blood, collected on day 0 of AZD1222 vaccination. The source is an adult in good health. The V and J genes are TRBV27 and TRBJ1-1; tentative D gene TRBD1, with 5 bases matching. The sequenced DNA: TGTGCCAGCACCAAATTGGGGGGATGGGAAACTGAAGCTTTCTTT. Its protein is CASTKLGGWETEAFF.